These T cell receptor beta chains were read from a single sample in a study of cytomegalovirus exposure and HLA in healthy donors. Profiled with immunoSEQ multiplex PCR; TCRdb holds only in-frame clones, not every one. This sample has 150,000 to 200,000 clones, with around 80% found just once. Specimen: PBMCs. The receptor set was obtained from a woman in her 50s in good health and CMV-seropositive. The CDR3 runs from the conserved cysteine through the conserved F or W. The D gene is left open where the match is weak. For some rows the clone size is stated as once, few or many, or as a class when expanded; others skip it.

clone_size	j_call	d_call	v_call	cdr3_nt	cdr3_aa
NA	TRBJ1-2	TRBD1	TRBV13	TGTGCCAGCGGCGAGGGGACAGGGGTCCTCAGCGGTGGCTACACCTTC	CASGEGTGVLSGGYTF
NA	TRBJ1-2	NA	TRBV18	TGTGCCAGCTCACCACCAGGGGTTGACTATGGCTACACCTTC	CASSPPGVDYGYTF
NA	TRBJ2-7	NA	TRBV7-9	TGTGCCAGCAGCCCAGGCTACGAGCAGTACTTC	CASSPGYEQYF
NA	TRBJ2-5	NA	TRBV9	TGTGCCAGCAGCTTCTCCGGGGAGGAGACCCAGTACTTC	CASSFSGEETQYF
few	TRBJ2-2	TRBD2	TRBV11-2	TGTGCCAGCAGCTTGAGGACTAGCGGGAAGATCGGGGAGCTGTTTTTT	CASSLRTSGKIGELFF
NA	TRBJ2-1	NA	TRBV18	TGTGCCAGCTCACCAGGGAGGTTCAATGAGCAGTTCTTC	CASSPGRFNEQFF
NA	TRBJ1-3	NA	TRBV28	TGTGCCAGCAGCTTAGGCGCCGGGGGAAACACCATATATTTT	CASSLGAGGNTIYF
NA	TRBJ1-2	NA	TRBV9	TGTGCCAGCAGCGACGCGGGACTGGCGATCAACTATGGCTACACCTTC	CASSDAGLAINYGYTF
NA	TRBJ1-6	NA	TRBV25-1	TGTGCCAGCACGGGGGATAATTCACCCCTCCACTTT	CASTGDNSPLHF
once	TRBJ1-5	NA	TRBV4-1	TGCGCCAGCAGCCAAGATACCCAGGAACCGCAGCATTTT	CASSQDTQEPQHF
NA	TRBJ2-5	TRBD2	TRBV5-1	TGCGCCAGCAGCGAAGCGCCAGAGCGGGGGACGCAAGAGACCCAGTACTTC	CASSEAPERGTQETQYF
once	TRBJ1-2	TRBD1	TRBV28	TGTGCCAGCATCAAAAAGGTGCCTCGACAGGGTACCTATGGCTACACCTTC	CASIKKVPRQGTYGYTF
NA	TRBJ2-1	TRBD2	TRBV14	TGTGCCAGCAGCCAAGGATCTAGCGGGAGGGCCGCAGATGAGCAGTTCTTC	CASSQGSSGRAADEQFF
NA	TRBJ2-2	TRBD1	TRBV7-8	TGTGCCAGCAGCTTGAGGGACAGGGTAACCGGGGAGCTGTTTTTT	CASSLRDRVTGELFF
NA	TRBJ2-7	TRBD2	TRBV7-9	TGTTCCAGCAGCTTAGCGGGCAGCAACTACGAGCAGTACTTC	CSSSLAGSNYEQYF
NA	TRBJ1-5	TRBD1	TRBV4-2	TGTGCCAGCAGCCAAGGGACAGGGGGAGATAGGCAGCCCCAGCATTTT	CASSQGTGGDRQPQHF
NA	TRBJ2-5	TRBD1	TRBV10-3	TGTGCCATCAGGAAGACAGGGGCCGTCCAAGAGACCCAGTACTTC	CAIRKTGAVQETQYF
NA	TRBJ2-1	NA	TRBV7-2	TGTGCCAGCAGCTCGCAACAGGGCTCCTACAATGAGCAGTTCTTC	CASSSQQGSYNEQFF
NA	TRBJ2-3	NA	TRBV7-2	TGTGCCAGCAGCTTAGGCGCGGGTTTTTCAGATACGCAGTATTTT	CASSLGAGFSDTQYF
NA	TRBJ1-1	TRBD1	TRBV18	TGTGCCAGCTCACCAGGGCAGGGGGTCACTGAAGCTTTCTTT	CASSPGQGVTEAFF
NA	TRBJ2-7	NA	TRBV6-5	TGTGCCAGCAGTCCCTTGGAGGGATACGAGCAGTACTTC	CASSPLEGYEQYF
NA	TRBJ1-6	NA	TRBV6-5	TGTGCCAGCAGTTCACAGGGTAGGCCCCTCCACTTT	CASSSQGRPLHF
NA	TRBJ2-7	TRBD1	TRBV28	TGTGCCAGCATTTCCCCCTCTAGGGACAGGGGAGACGAGCAGTACTTC	CASISPSRDRGDEQYF
NA	TRBJ1-1	NA	TRBV7-2	TGTGCCAGCAGCTTCCGAGATGCGGGGCGGGGCGCTTTCTTT	CASSFRDAGRGAFF
NA	TRBJ2-5	TRBD2	TRBV19	TGTGCCAGTAGCCAGGGATCTAGCGGGAGGGCCGGGGAGACCCAGTACTTC	CASSQGSSGRAGETQYF
NA	TRBJ2-1	TRBD2	TRBV4-2	TGTGCCAGCAGCCAAGGTGGGACTAGCGGGAGTGTTGAGCAGTTCTTC	CASSQGGTSGSVEQFF
NA	TRBJ1-3	TRBD1	TRBV15	TGTGCCACCAGCCGCGACAGGGAGAGCTCTGGAAACACCATATATTTT	CATSRDRESSGNTIYF
few	TRBJ2-2	NA	TRBV5-5	TGTGCCAGCAGCCTCCGGGTCTTGAACACCGGGGAGCTGTTTTTT	CASSLRVLNTGELFF
NA	TRBJ2-2	NA	TRBV2	TGTGCCAGCAGTGCCAGGAACACCGGGGAGCTGTTTTTT	CASSARNTGELFF
NA	TRBJ2-6	NA	TRBV11-3	TGTGCCAGCAGCTTGGCAGGGGTCTCTGGGGCCAACGTCCTGACTTTC	CASSLAGVSGANVLTF
NA	TRBJ1-2	NA	TRBV2	TGTGCCAGCAGTGAAGGCAGGCAGACCGGCTACACCTTC	CASSEGRQTGYTF
NA	TRBJ1-5	NA	TRBV9	TGTGCCAGCAGCGTAGCTGGCGGGGATCGGGATCAGCCCCAGCATTTT	CASSVAGGDRDQPQHF
NA	TRBJ1-1	TRBD1	TRBV19	TGTGCCAGTAGTATCACAGGGGGTTTGACTGAAGCTTTCTTT	CASSITGGLTEAFF
few	TRBJ2-6	NA	TRBV9	TGTGCCAGCAGCGTCTCGGGCCTCGTCTCTGGGGCCAACGGCCTGACTTTC	CASSVSGLVSGANGLTF
few	TRBJ1-2	NA	TRBV11-3	TGTGCCAGCAGCTTAGTCTTTTGGGGCCAGGAGAACTATGGCTACACCTTC	CASSLVFWGQENYGYTF
NA	TRBJ1-2	NA	TRBV29-1	TGCAGCGTTGGCGTCCCGATGGGACATATCTATGGCTACACCTTC	CSVGVPMGHIYGYTF
few	TRBJ2-7	TRBD1	TRBV30	TGTGCCTGGACCATCCGGGACAGGGCCTACGAGCAGTACTTC	CAWTIRDRAYEQYF
NA	TRBJ2-5	NA	TRBV2	TGTGCCAGCAATCGGGAGGAGACCCAGTACTTC	CASNREETQYF
NA	TRBJ1-1	TRBD1	TRBV18	TGTGCCAGCTCACAAGACAGGGGGCAACGGACTGAAGCTTTCTTT	CASSQDRGQRTEAFF
NA	TRBJ1-2	NA	TRBV4-2	TGTGCCAGCAGCCAAGGGAGTGCCAGGGTCAGACTGCACACCTTC	CASSQGSARVRLHTF
NA	TRBJ2-3	TRBD2	TRBV13	TGTGCCAGCAGCTTAGAGGCGGGGGTACGCACAGATACGCAGTATTTT	CASSLEAGVRTDTQYF
once	TRBJ1-2	NA	TRBV21-1	TGTGCCAGCAGCAAATCCAGGGGCCAAAACTATGGCTACACCTTC	CASSKSRGQNYGYTF
NA	TRBJ2-1	NA	TRBV6-4	TGTGCCAGCAGCTCCTACGGGGAATCGCTTGAGCAGTTCTTC	CASSSYGESLEQFF
NA	TRBJ2-7	NA	TRBV2	TGTGCCAGCAGCCAGCAGGGGTTTTACGAGCAGTACTTC	CASSQQGFYEQYF
NA	TRBJ2-5	TRBD2	TRBV5-4	TGTGCCAGCAGCTTGGGGGTAGCGGGAGGGTCCCAAGAGACCCAGTACTTC	CASSLGVAGGSQETQYF
NA	TRBJ2-1	TRBD2	TRBV11-3	TGTGCCAGCAGCCCGGGACTAGCGGGGGCTACTATTTACAATGAGCAGTTCTTC	CASSPGLAGATIYNEQFF
few	TRBJ1-1	TRBD1	TRBV7-9	TGTGCCAGCAGTTCCCGGACAGGCCCCTTGAACACTGAAGCTTTCTTT	CASSSRTGPLNTEAFF
NA	TRBJ1-4	TRBD1	TRBV5-1	TGCGCCAGCAGCCCGGGACAGGCCGCAACTAATGAAAAACTGTTTTTT	CASSPGQAATNEKLFF
NA	TRBJ2-3	TRBD2	TRBV4-3	TGCGCCAGCAGCCACTCGAGCGGGGTTTCCACAGATACGCAGTATTTT	CASSHSSGVSTDTQYF
few	TRBJ2-1	NA	TRBV30	TGTGCCTGGAGTCGGGGGAGCTCCTACAATGAGCAGTTCTTC	CAWSRGSSYNEQFF
NA	TRBJ2-1	NA	TRBV4-3	TGCGCCAGCAGCCAGAACTCTCTACAGGCGTGGTCTTACAATGAGCAGTTCTTC	CASSQNSLQAWSYNEQFF
NA	TRBJ2-7	TRBD2	TRBV30	TGTGCCTGGGCTTTTAGCGGGGGGGCCAACATCGACTACGAGCAGTACTTC	CAWAFSGGANIDYEQYF
once	TRBJ1-4	NA	TRBV5-4	TGTGCCAGCACGACGCAGGGTAATGAAAAACTGTTTTTT	CASTTQGNEKLFF
NA	TRBJ1-4	TRBD1	TRBV10-3	TGTGCCATCAATGACAGGGATGTGTCCTTGTGGGGAAAACTGTTTTTT	CAINDRDVSLWGKLFF
NA	TRBJ2-7	TRBD1	TRBV5-1	TGCGCCAGCAGCTCGGGACAGGCCCCCTACGAGCAGTACTTC	CASSSGQAPYEQYF
NA	TRBJ2-5	TRBD1	TRBV18	TGTGCCAGCTCACCGGGACAGGGAGAGACCCAGTACTTC	CASSPGQGETQYF
NA	TRBJ1-4	NA	TRBV29-1	TGCAGCGTTGCAGGGGAAATCGGTGAAAAACTGTTTTTT	CSVAGEIGEKLFF
NA	TRBJ1-2	NA	TRBV7-2	TGTGCCAGCAGCTTAAGGAGTTTAGAGGGCTACACCTTC	CASSLRSLEGYTF
NA	TRBJ1-2	NA	TRBV28	TGTGCCAGCAGTTTGGGGTCAGGGCGGAAGGGCTACACCTTC	CASSLGSGRKGYTF